Given below is one T cell receptor (beta chain) in context. Method: immunoSEQ multiplex PCR; TCRdb's copy keeps in-frame clones and lacks some. The data contain 240,000 or so clones, nearly 90% of them singletons. Germline V gene data show CDR1 as MNHEY and CDR2 as SVGEGT. Trimming cost V 0 bases and J 3 bases; bases outside gene matches: 10. The CDR3 is made up of 19 amino acids. The data were obtained in a study of blood T cell repertoires in COVID-19. The V call is TRBV6-2 or TRBV6-3, the J call TRBJ2-7; TRBD2 matches 14 bases. The sequenced sample was peripheral blood. The TCR originated in a woman in her twenties or thirties with acute or convalescent COVID-19. The CDR3 spells CASSYSPLPGTSGSYEQYF. DNA of the CDR3: TGTGCCAGCAGTTACTCTCCTCTGCCCGGGACTAGCGGGAGCTACGAGCAGTACTTC.